The clone carrying this T cell receptor (beta chain) was counted only a few times. This specimen comes from a study of patients and donors after allogeneic stem cell transplantation. Each CDR3 protein gets one entry after TCRdb re-called the RT-PCR reads with MiXCR. The table shows some 880,000 distinct CDR3 sequences, with roughly 17% occurring only once. The V and J ends lost 3 bases and 2 bases respectively, with 14 bases between them. This CDR3 is built from 15 residues. The germline gives CDR1 DFQATT, CDR2 SNEGSKA (reference sequence). Sequences were obtained from blood, either unsorted or a sorted T cell fraction (not recorded which). The chain uses TRBV20-1 and TRBJ1-5; D uncertain. This sequence was found in a human donor who was either an allogeneic HSCT recipient or a stem cell or donor lymphocyte infusion donor (not recorded which). It is not recorded whose cells these are; they may come from a transplant donor. This chain's CDR3 is CSASISARGNQPQHF. The CDR3 DNA follows: TGCAGTGCTAGCATATCAGCAAGGGGCAATCAGCCCCAGCATTTT.